A selection of T cell receptor beta chains follows, all from one sample in a study of CD8 T cells in ankylosing spondylitis. A single record per CDR3 protein comes from TCRdb applying MiXCR to the 5' RACE reads. Of some 150,000 distinct CDR3 sequences listed, over 10% were seen once; the top ten hold 3.5% to 5%. The source material was blood, either unsorted or a sorted T cell fraction (not recorded which). The source is a female donor with ankylosing spondylitis or in good health (not recorded which). CDR3s include the opening cysteine and the closing phenylalanine or tryptophan. The order of the fields is V gene, J gene, D gene, clone size, CDR3 length, CDR3 protein, CDR3 DNA. The D gene is left open where the match is weak. The listing skips clone size in some rows; elsewhere it reads once, few, many or a size class.

v_gene: TRBV5-1
j_gene: TRBJ2-5
d_gene: -
abundance: medium-sized
len: 14
CDR3aa: CASSLAENPETQYF
CDR3nt: TGCGCCAGCAGCTTGGCTGAAAACCCGGAGACCCAGTACTTC

v_gene: TRBV10-3
j_gene: TRBJ1-1
d_gene: TRBD1
abundance: few
len: 17
CDR3aa: CAIRLSTGGSGGTEAFF
CDR3nt: TGTGCCATCAGACTATCAACAGGGGGCTCGGGTGGGACTGAAGCTTTCTTT

v_gene: TRBV11-2
j_gene: TRBJ1-3
d_gene: -
abundance: many
len: 13
CDR3aa: CASSFGRGNTIYF
CDR3nt: TGTGCCAGCAGCTTTGGGCGAGGAAACACCATATATTTT

v_gene: TRBV24-1
j_gene: TRBJ2-7
d_gene: -
abundance: few
len: 15
CDR3aa: CATSDSRDPSYEQYF
CDR3nt: TGTGCCACCAGTGATTCCAGGGACCCTTCCTACGAGCAGTACTTC

v_gene: TRBV5-6
j_gene: TRBJ2-1
d_gene: TRBD2
abundance: -
len: 17
CDR3aa: CASSLGLAGAEYNEQFF
CDR3nt: TGTGCCAGCAGCTTGGGACTAGCGGGAGCGGAGTACAATGAGCAGTTCTTC

v_gene: TRBV7-2
j_gene: TRBJ1-2
d_gene: -
abundance: -
len: 12
CDR3aa: CASGPEGEGYTF
CDR3nt: TGTGCCAGCGGTCCAGAGGGGGAGGGCTACACCTTC

v_gene: TRBV7-2
j_gene: TRBJ2-6
d_gene: TRBD2
abundance: -
len: 23
CDR3aa: CASSTPFSGGTPFQSSGANVLTF
CDR3nt: TGTGCCAGCAGCACCCCCTTCAGCGGGGGGACTCCCTTTCAGAGCTCTGGGGCCAACGTCCTGACTTTC

v_gene: TRBV7-2
j_gene: TRBJ2-3
d_gene: TRBD2
abundance: many
len: 17
CDR3aa: CASSLALTSGRTDTQYF
CDR3nt: TGTGCCAGCAGCTTAGCCCTGACTAGCGGGAGGACAGATACGCAGTATTTT

v_gene: TRBV7-2
j_gene: TRBJ1-1
d_gene: -
abundance: many
len: 16
CDR3aa: CASSLDGQTMNTEAFF
CDR3nt: TGTGCCAGCAGCTTAGACGGACAGACTATGAACACTGAAGCTTTCTTT

v_gene: TRBV5-1
j_gene: TRBJ2-7
d_gene: -
abundance: many
len: 14
CDR3aa: CASSLWQVADEQYF
CDR3nt: TGCGCCAGCAGCTTGTGGCAGGTCGCGGACGAGCAGTACTTC